This entry features one T cell receptor beta chain sequence. The sample comes from a study of T cell responses to AZD1222 COVID-19 vaccine. The CDR3 is 15 amino acids. J gave up 8 bases and V 4 bases, and 9 bases lay outside the gene matches. The germline CDR1 and CDR2 sequences are MNHEY and SVGAGI. This table comes from immunoSEQ multiplex PCR, and its TCRdb copy is limited to in-frame clones, with some not included. The top ten clones hold about 28% of a sample with 95,000 to 100,000 clones, roughly 90% of them seen once. Sequencing was performed on peripheral blood, taken on day 0 of AZD1222 vaccination. The source of this sequence is an adult in good health. The chain links TRBV6-5 to TRBJ2-2; 8 nucleotides align to TRBD1. The CDR3 coding sequence is TGTGCCAGCAGTTCGACGGACAGGGCGGCAGGGGAGCTGTTTTTT. It codes for CASSSTDRAAGELFF.